The 20 T cell receptor beta chains reported below all come from one sample, sequenced in a study of neurological immune-mediated disorders. TCRdb called the 5' RACE reads again in MiXCR, with one record for every CDR3 protein. The sample includes tens of thousands of distinct CDR3 sequences, about 9.3% of them seen just once. The specimen was PBMCs. Receptors originate from a man in his forties in good health.

About this clonotype itself: Possible read error: a much larger clone is one base away. This rearrangement joins TRBV28 to TRBJ1-4; D call uncertain. Looked up from germline, CDR1 is MDHEN and CDR2 is SYDVKM. This CDR3 has 12 residues. The CDR3 protein is CVSSTPTAELFF. The CDR3 DNA follows: TGTGTCAGCAGTACACCGACCGCCGAACTGTTTTTT. Together with reference TRBV28 and TRBJ1-4, the CDR3 gives the full variable domain: DVKVTQSSRYLVKRTGEKVFLECVQDMDHENMFWYRQDPGLGLRLIYFSYDVKMKEKGDIPEGYSVSREKKERFSLILESASTNQTSMYLCVSSTPTAELFFGSGTQLSVL.

This clonotype was counted many times. V gene TRBV10-3 combines with J gene TRBJ2-3; D ambiguous. Germline CDR1 ENHRY, CDR2 SYGVKD. V was pared by 0 bases and J by 6 bases, with 10 bases between. The CDR3 loop spans 14 amino acids. CDR3 loop: CAISESWQTDTQYF. The CDR3 DNA reads TGTGCCATCAGTGAGTCGTGGCAGACCGATACGCAGTATTTT.

J is TRBJ2-3 and V is TRBV12-2; TRBD2, as called in the table, went unchecked against the DNA. TRBV12-2 is a pseudogene segment. The CDR3 sequence is 20 residues long. The CDR3 protein is CASRSYDLTSGLTSTDTQYF. The CDR3 nucleotides read TGTGCAAGTCGCTCCTACGATCTAACTAGCGGATTGACTAGCACAGATACGCAGTATTTT.

This clonotype was seen repeatedly, ten times or more. The chain combines TRBV6-5 with TRBJ2-7, with 11 bases lining up with TRBD1. Germline V gene data show CDR1 as MNHEY and CDR2 as SVGAGI. The CDR3 sequence is 19 residues long. V lost 6 bases to trimming and J lost 4 bases; unmatched junction nucleotides: 20. CDR3 sequence reads: CASRPPPGQGEGATYEQYF. Here the CDR3 DNA reads TGTGCCAGCAGACCCCCTCCGGGACAGGGGGAAGGGGCTACTTACGAGCAGTACTTC.

This clonotype has only a few counts. This chain joins TRBV7-8 and TRBJ2-3; 8 bases map to TRBD1. The germline V gene encodes CDR1 SGHVS and CDR2 FQNEAQ. V was pared by 1 base and J by 0 bases, with 6 bases of the junction left unmatched. This CDR3 has 17 amino acids. CDR3 residues: CASSLDLRQGSTDTQYF. For the CDR3, the DNA is TGTGCCAGCAGCTTAGACCTTCGACAGGGGAGCACAGATACGCAGTATTTT.

This clonotype showed up many times. The chain employs TRBV7-6 and TRBJ2-1; D is perhaps TRBD1 (6 bases). The V gene's germline CDR1 is SGHVS and CDR2 FNYEAQ. V lost 1 base and J 10 bases, leaving 8 bases between the germline ends. The CDR3 runs to 12 residues. The CDR3 loop is CASSLVGQEQFF. The CDR3 DNA follows: TGTGCCAGCAGCTTAGTCGGACAGGAGCAGTTCTTC.

This clonotype has ten or more counts. V usage is TRBV12-3 or TRBV12-4 and J usage is TRBJ1-2; weak D call: TRBD1 (5 bases). Trimming removed 7 bases at V and 8 bases at J, with 23 bases between. CDR3 length: 15 amino acids. CDR3 sequence: CASTTSGPPDGGYTF. The CDR3 nucleotides read TGTGCCAGCACCACCTCGGGACCCCCGGACGGGGGCTACACCTTC.

The table lists this clonotype with many counts. This sequence joins TRBV5-1 and TRBJ1-2; D perhaps matches TRBD1 (5 bases). Trimming pared 3 bases from V and 4 bases from J, leaving 10 bases between. Germline assignment: CDR1 SGHRS and CDR2 YFSETQ. The CDR3 sequence is 13 residues long. The CDR3 loop reads CASSYDSSYGYTF. DNA for the CDR3: TGCGCCAGCAGCTACGACAGCTCCTATGGCTACACCTTC.

This clonotype was recorded at least ten times. The rearrangement uses TRBV5-1 and TRBJ2-1; a weak D match, TRBD2 (6 bases). V gave up 0 bases and J gave up 8 bases, with 15 bases separating them. The CDR3 extends over 15 amino acids. Germline CDR1 is SGHRS and CDR2 is YFSETQ. For the CDR3, the DNA is TGCGCCAGCAGCTTGGCCGGGAGTTCGTCCGATGAGCAGTTCTTC. This translates into CASSLAGSSSDEQFF.

This clonotype was counted ten times or more. The rearrangement joins TRBV7-3 to TRBJ1-2, with unresolved D. CDR3 size: 13 residues. The germline V gene encodes CDR1 SGHTA and CDR2 FQGTGA. Trimming pared 1 base from V and 8 bases from J, leaving 11 bases between. The CDR3 DNA follows: TGTGCCAGCAGCTTAAGCGGTCGGAACGGCTACACCTTC. Translated, it gives CASSLSGRNGYTF.

The table lists this clonotype with many counts. The chain joins TRBV11-2 to TRBJ1-3; 8 bases are shared with TRBD1. The CDR3 length is 15 residues. V lost 5 bases, J lost 0 bases, and 3 bases stayed unmatched. Germline CDR1 and CDR2: SGHAT and FQNNGV. The DNA for the CDR3 is TGTGCCAGCAGCCGGACAGGGAACTCTGGAAACACCATATATTTT. Protein sequence: CASSRTGNSGNTIYF.

A remark on this clonotype: This may stem from a read error, because a much larger clone lies one nucleotide away. This chain connects TRBV7-6 to TRBJ1-1; no firm D call. This CDR3 spans 14 amino acids. CDR1 SGHVS and CDR2 FNYEAQ come from the germline V gene. CDR3: CSSSFTEMNTEAFF. For the CDR3, the DNA is TGTTCCAGCAGCTTTACAGAGATGAACACTGAAGCTTTCTTT.

At least ten counts were recorded for this clonotype. The V call is TRBV5-4, the J call TRBJ2-7; D is undetermined. Per the germline V gene, CDR1 is SGHNT and CDR2 is YYREEE (reference sequence). The CDR3 contains 13 residues. Trimming pared 4 bases from V and 4 bases from J, leaving 12 bases between. The CDR3 region is CASSPALGYEQYF. CDR3 nucleotide sequence: TGTGCCAGCAGCCCTGCCTTGGGGTACGAGCAGTACTTC.

This clonotype was found many times. The gene calls are TRBV27 and TRBJ2-5; D gene unclear. The CDR3 runs 14 residues. V was trimmed by 4 bases and J by 0 bases, leaving 9 bases between them. Per germline, CDR1 MNHEY and CDR2 SMNVEV (reference sequence). CDR3 loop: CASSSVGYQETQYF. The CDR3 region has the DNA TGTGCCAGCAGTTCAGTGGGATACCAAGAGACCCAGTACTTC.

The V gene is TRBV21-1, the J gene TRBJ2-2; the table's D call TRBD1 went unverified against the DNA. TRBV21-1 is reported as a pseudogene. The CDR3 is 16 amino acids. The CDR3 coding sequence is TGTGCCAGCAGCAGCCCGGGGGGCGCTGGGACCGGGGAGCTGTTTTTT. Amino acids: CASSSPGGAGTGELFF.

This clonotype has just one count. This could be a read error, since a much larger clone is one nucleotide away. The chain employs TRBV7-9 and TRBJ2-6, with TRBD2 matching over 8 bases. Germline V gives CDR1 SEHNR, CDR2 FQNEAQ (reference sequence). The CDR3 is made up of 18 amino acids. The CDR3 DNA sequence: TGTGCCAGCAGCTTCGTTGGCGGGGGGACCTCTAGGGCCAACGTCCTGACTTTC. It is translated as CASSFVGGGTSRANVLTF.

This clonotype was detected ten times or more. This chain joins TRBV7-2 and TRBJ2-7; 8 bases fit TRBD2. The CDR3 loop spans 13 amino acids. V was clipped by 2 bases and J by 6 bases; unmatched bases: 3. The germline V gene has CDR1 SGHTA and CDR2 FQGNSA. The CDR3 reads CASSLPGGSEQYF. The CDR3 nucleotides are TGTGCCAGCAGCTTACCGGGGGGGAGCGAGCAGTACTTC.

This clonotype was counted many times. The chain is built from TRBV29-1 and TRBJ2-3; TRBD1 or TRBD2 may be the D gene (6 bases each). Germline lookup yields CDR1 SQVTM and CDR2 ANQGSEA. The CDR3 sequence is 13 residues long. The V and J ends lost 3 bases and 3 bases respectively, with 10 bases between them. The CDR3, as DNA: TGCAGCGTTGACGGGGGCGGGACAGATACGCAGTATTTT. Its protein is CSVDGGGTDTQYF.

This clonotype appeared many times. The chain uses TRBV6-2 or TRBV6-3 and TRBJ2-5; 13 bases are shared with TRBD2. The CDR3 runs 15 residues. With V trimmed by 5 bases and J by 5 bases, 5 bases remained unmatched. CDR1 and CDR2 (germline): MNHEY, SVGEGT. This CDR3 reads CASSGGLAGAETQYF. Written as DNA, the CDR3 is TGTGCCAGCAGTGGCGGACTAGCGGGAGCGGAGACCCAGTACTTC.

This clonotype has more than one count but fewer than ten. This chain uses TRBV11-2 with TRBJ2-3; maybe TRBD1 (6 bases). Trimming cost V 4 bases and J 5 bases, with 31 bases left between them. The CDR3 sequence is 20 residues long. Germline lookup yields CDR1 SGHAT and CDR2 FQNNGV. The CDR3 reads CASSSQKTPPQGLVRDTQYF. The CDR3 bases are TGTGCCAGCAGCTCTCAAAAGACCCCCCCACAGGGTCTTGTCAGAGATACGCAGTATTTT.